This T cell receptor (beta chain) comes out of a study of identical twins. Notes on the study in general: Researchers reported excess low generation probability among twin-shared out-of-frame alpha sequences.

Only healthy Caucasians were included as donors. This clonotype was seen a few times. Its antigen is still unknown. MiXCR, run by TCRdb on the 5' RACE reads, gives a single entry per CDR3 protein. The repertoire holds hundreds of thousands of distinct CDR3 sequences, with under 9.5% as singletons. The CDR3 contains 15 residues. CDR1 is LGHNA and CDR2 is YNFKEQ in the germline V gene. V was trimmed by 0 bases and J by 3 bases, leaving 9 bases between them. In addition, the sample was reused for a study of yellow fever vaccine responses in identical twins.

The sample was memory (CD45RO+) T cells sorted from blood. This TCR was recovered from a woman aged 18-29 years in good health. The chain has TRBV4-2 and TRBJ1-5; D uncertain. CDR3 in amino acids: CASSQDGQNNQPQHF. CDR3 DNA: TGTGCCAGCAGCCAAGACGGGCAGAACAATCAGCCCCAGCATTTT.